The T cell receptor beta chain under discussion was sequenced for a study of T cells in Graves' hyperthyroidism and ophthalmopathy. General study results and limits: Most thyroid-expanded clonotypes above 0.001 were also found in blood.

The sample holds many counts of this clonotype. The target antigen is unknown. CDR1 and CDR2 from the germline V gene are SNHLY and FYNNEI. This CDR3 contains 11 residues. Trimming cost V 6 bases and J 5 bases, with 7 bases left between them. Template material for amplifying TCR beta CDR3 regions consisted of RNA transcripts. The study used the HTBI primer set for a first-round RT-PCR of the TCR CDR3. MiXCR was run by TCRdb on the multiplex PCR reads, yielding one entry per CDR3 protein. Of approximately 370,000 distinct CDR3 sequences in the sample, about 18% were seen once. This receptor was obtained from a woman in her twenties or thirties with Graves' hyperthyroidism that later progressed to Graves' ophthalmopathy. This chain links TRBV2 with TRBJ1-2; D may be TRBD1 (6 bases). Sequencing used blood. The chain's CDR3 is CASRQGYGYTF. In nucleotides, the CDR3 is TGTGCCAGCAGACAGGGATATGGCTACACCTTC.